The present TCR beta chain was sequenced within a study of T cell responses to AZD1222 COVID-19 vaccine. Whole-study results and caveats: Targeting of unmutated variant regions was reportedly seen in nearly half of spike-specific TCRs.

Repertoires were generated with immunoSEQ multiplex PCR, while TCRdb's copy carries only in-frame clones and drops some. The profile covers roughly 130,000 clones, with roughly 87% appearing a single time and 1.3% to 1.5% taken by the ten largest. Of note for this clone: Its antigen is undetermined.

This clonotype originated in an adult in good health. The starting material was peripheral blood, obtained on day 0 of AZD1222 vaccination.

In DNA form, the CDR3 reads TGTGCCAGCAGTACTCCGGGACAGGGGGCCTTTCAGCCCCAGCATTTT. As protein: CASSTPGQGAFQPQHF. The chain recombines TRBV28 with TRBJ1-5, with 12 bases identical to TRBD1. CDR3 length: 16 residues. Germline CDR1 reads MDHEN; CDR2 reads SYDVKM. V lost 5 bases and J lost 6; bases outside the gene matches: 8.